This entry lists 3 T cell receptor beta chains sequenced from one sample in a study of T-cell memory formation after mild COVID-19. TCRdb used MiXCR to reprocess the 5' RACE reads, holding one entry per CDR3 protein. The table includes roughly 300,000 distinct CDR3 sequences, approximately 8% detected once. The sample was PBMCs or a T cell subset sorted from them (not recorded which). These receptors came from a man between 18 and 35 years old who had mild COVID-19 (a few samples of this study predate the infection). Cell type and time point are not known.

This clonotype was counted only a few times. The chain is built from TRBV20-1 and TRBJ2-7, with 11 bases fitting TRBD2. V was clipped by 1 base and J by 7 bases; unmatched bases: 9. This CDR3 comprises 15 residues. Germline lookup yields CDR1 DFQATT and CDR2 SNEGSKA (reference sequence). CDR3 sequence: CSARVAGGPPTEQYV. The CDR3 DNA reads TGCAGTGCTAGAGTAGCGGGGGGGCCACCCACTGAGCAGTACGTC.

This clonotype was picked up many times. V is TRBV9 and J is TRBJ2-5; D remains ambiguous. Per the germline V gene, CDR1 is SGDLS and CDR2 is YYNGEE. Trimming took off 0 bases at V and 4 bases at J, with 7 bases between the two ends. The length of the CDR3 is 13 residues. The DNA of the CDR3 is TGTGCCAGCAGCGTAGTCCCGGGAGAGACCCAGTACTTC. It is translated as CASSVVPGETQYF.

This clonotype was seen repeatedly, ten times or more. This rearrangement joins TRBV6-6 to TRBJ2-3; D not certain. V was clipped by 6 bases and J by 4 bases, with 17 bases between them. Per the germline V gene, CDR1 is MNHNY and CDR2 is SVGAGI (reference sequence). The CDR3 is made up of 15 amino acids. The CDR3 reads CASSQVGLGSDTQYF. DNA of the CDR3: TGTGCCAGCAGCCAAGTCGGGCTGGGCTCAGATACGCAGTATTTT.